These 16 T cell receptor beta chains came from one sample sequenced in a study of cytomegalovirus exposure and HLA in healthy donors. Primers included in the PCR were 60 Vbeta and 13 Jbeta primers. The repertoire was sequenced with immunoSEQ multiplex PCR; TCRdb's copy has only in-frame clones and lacks some. The sample includes 90,000 to 100,000 clones, more than 70% seen only once; the top ten take around 7.2%. Sequenced: PBMCs. The receptors come from a female donor in good health and CMV-seronegative.

Only one count was recorded for this clone. This chain uses TRBV7-8 with TRBJ2-1; 7 bases match TRBD2. The germline CDR1 and CDR2 sequences are SGHVS and FQNEAQ. The CDR3 has 16 amino acids. V was pared by 2 bases and J by 2 bases, with 6 bases of the junction left unmatched. The CDR3 is CASSLLAGSPYNEQFF. In DNA form, the CDR3 reads TGTGCCAGCAGCTTATTAGCGGGTTCCCCCTACAATGAGCAGTTCTTC.

The CDR3 region has the DNA TGTGCCAGCAGCAAAGCATTAAAAGACAGGGGGTCTTTCTACGAGCAGTACTTC. Amino acid sequence: CASSKALKDRGSFYEQYF. The rearrangement links TRBV21-1 to TRBJ2-7; the D call TRBD1 from the table was never checked on the DNA. TRBV21-1 is annotated as a pseudogene. CDR3 size: 18 residues.

The V call is TRBV7-6, the J call TRBJ1-4, with 7 positions matching TRBD1. The junction had 7 bases not matched to a gene; V was cut back by 5 bases and J by 4 bases. The CDR3 runs 15 residues. CDR1 and CDR2 (germline): SGHVS, FNYEAQ. The CDR3 is CASSRSGTVNEKLFF. For the CDR3, the DNA is TGTGCCAGCAGCAGATCCGGGACAGTTAATGAAAAACTGTTTTTT. The full variable domain, in which reference TRBV7-6 and TRBJ1-4 provide the parts outside the CDR3, is GAGVSQSPRYKVTKRGQDVALRCDPISGHVSLYWYRQALGQGPEFLTYFNYEAQQDKSGLPNDRFSAERPEGSISTLTIQRTEQRDSAMYRCASSRSGTVNEKLFFGSGTQLSVL.

V usage is TRBV9 and J usage is TRBJ1-1; TRBD1 agrees at 8 bases. V lost 4 bases, J lost 4 bases, and 9 bases stayed unmatched. Germline V CDR1 and CDR2: SGDLS, YYNGEE. This CDR3 is built from 15 residues. This CDR3 reads CASSLDRGRGTEAFF. The CDR3 DNA reads TGTGCCAGCAGCCTTGACAGGGGCCGGGGCACTGAAGCTTTCTTT.

The chain couples TRBV30 to TRBJ2-1, with 9 bases identical to TRBD1. Looked up from germline, CDR1 is GTSNPN and CDR2 is SVGIG (reference sequence). CDR3 length: 15 residues. After removal of 4 bases from V and 0 bases from J, the junction contained 4 bases not matched to a gene. As DNA, the CDR3 is TGTGCCTGGAACCGGGACAGGGCCTCCTACAATGAGCAGTTCTTC. This sequence encodes CAWNRDRASYNEQFF.

The chain has TRBV4-1 and TRBJ2-7, with TRBD2 matching over 9 bases. Per the germline V gene, CDR1 is MGHRA and CDR2 is YSYEKL. The V segment lost 1 base and the J segment 3 bases; nucleotides outside the gene matches: 7. The CDR3 is 16 amino acids. CDR3 coding DNA: TGCGCCAGCAGCCAAGTTATAGCGGGAGTGAACTACGAGCAGTACTTC. The encoded protein is CASSQVIAGVNYEQYF.

This chain joins TRBV11-2 and TRBJ2-7; unclear D gene. V gave up 0 bases and J gave up 4 bases, with 4 bases separating them. The CDR3 covers 12 residues. Germline CDR1 SGHAT, CDR2 FQNNGV. The DNA for the CDR3 is TGTGCCAGCAGCTTAGAGAGGTACGAGCAGTACTTC. Protein product: CASSLERYEQYF.

This clone was seen once. The chain carries TRBV25-1 and TRBJ2-3; 8 nucleotides agree with TRBD1. This CDR3 contains 16 residues. CDR1 is MGHDK and CDR2 is SYGVNS in the germline V gene. The trim removed 3 bases at V and 0 bases at J, leaving 5 bases unmatched. CDR3 nucleotides: TGTGCCAGCAGTGACCGCAGGGGGCGTAGCACAGATACGCAGTATTTT. It codes for CASSDRRGRSTDTQYF. Filled out from reference TRBV25-1 and TRBJ2-3, the complete variable domain reads EADIYQTPRYLVIGTGKKITLECSQTMGHDKMYWYQQDPGMELHLIHYSYGVNSTEKGDLSSESTVSRIRTEHFPLTLESARPSHTSQYLCASSDRRGRSTDTQYFGPGTRLTVL.

The chain uses TRBV11-2 and TRBJ2-2; D is possibly TRBD1 (6 bases). V was clipped by 5 bases and J by 2 bases, with 12 bases between them. Germline V gene sequence: CDR1 SGHAT, CDR2 FQNNGV. The CDR3 runs to 15 residues. The CDR3 DNA follows: TGTGCCAGCAGCCCGGGACAACTAAACACCGGGGAGCTGTTTTTT. Its protein product is CASSPGQLNTGELFF.

This chain links TRBV25-1 with TRBJ1-1; no reliable D call. Germline CDR1 and CDR2: MGHDK and SYGVNS. V lost 5 bases and J 5 bases, leaving 18 bases between the germline ends. This CDR3 spans 15 amino acids. The CDR3 nucleotides are TGTGCCAGCAGTTTGGCAGGCCTGGTTGGGACTGAAGCTTTCTTT. It codes for CASSLAGLVGTEAFF.

As for this clone: Germline and junction disagree at one end, which may indicate a read error. The V gene is TRBV11-2, the J gene TRBJ1-5, with D tentatively TRBD1 (6 bases). Germline V lookup: CDR1 SGHAT, CDR2 FQNNGV. CDR3 size: 15 residues. The CDR3 sequence: CASSFSRGSNQPQHF. The CDR3, as DNA: TGCGCCAGCAGCTTCAGCAGGGGATCAAATCAGCCCCAGCATTTT.

V is TRBV28 and J is TRBJ1-5; D possibly corresponds to TRBD1 (5 bases). Germline V gene sequence: CDR1 MDHEN, CDR2 SYDVKM. This CDR3 comprises 14 residues. Deletions cut 7 bases from V and 9 bases from J, with 19 bases between. The CDR3 region has the DNA TGTGCCAGCACCAGCAGCAGGGTGATTCCGCCCCAGCATTTT. It codes for CASTSSRVIPPQHF.

This chain connects TRBV7-3 to TRBJ2-2; perhaps TRBD2 as D (6 bases). Trimming took off 5 bases at V and 5 bases at J, with 9 bases between the two ends. This CDR3 is 13 amino acids long. Germline V lookup: CDR1 SGHTA, CDR2 FQGTGA. CDR3 nucleotides: TGTGCCAGCAGCCCCGGGGGAACCGGGGAGCTGTTTTTT. Protein: CASSPGGTGELFF. Variable domain in full (rest from reference TRBV7-3 and TRBJ2-2): GAGVSQTPSNKVTEKGKYVELRCDPISGHTALYWYRQSLGQGPEFLIYFQGTGAADDSGLPNDRFFAVRPEGSVSTLKIQRTERGDSAVYLCASSPGGTGELFFGEGSRLTVL.

This sequence joins TRBV27 and TRBJ1-4, with D uncertain. In germline, CDR1 is MNHEY, CDR2 SMNVEV (reference sequence). V shed 3 bases and J shed 1 base, with 9 bases lying between them. CDR3 size: 15 residues. As DNA, the CDR3 is TGTGCCAGCAGTTTCTTGACACAAACTAATGAAAAACTGTTTTTT. Its translation: CASSFLTQTNEKLFF.

The rearrangement uses TRBV19 and TRBJ1-5, with a tentative D call TRBD1 (5 bases). The germline CDR1 and CDR2 sequences are LNHDA and SQIVND (reference sequence). Trimming took 5 bases from V and 6 from J, leaving 17 bases between them. The CDR3 covers 15 residues. The CDR3 DNA is TGTGCCAGTAGTGGCGGGACTCGCTGGGCTCAGCCCCAGCATTTT. It yields the protein CASSGGTRWAQPQHF.

The genes are TRBV7-9 and TRBJ2-5; D is ambiguous. The CDR3 runs 14 residues. Trimming removed 2 bases from V and 5 bases from J, with 12 bases in between. The V gene's germline CDR1 is SEHNR and CDR2 FQNEAQ (reference sequence). The CDR3 nucleotides read TGTGCCAGCAGCTTATTGCGGCTCGGGGAGACCCAGTACTTC. Its translation is CASSLLRLGETQYF.